Included here is one T cell receptor (beta chain) sequence, with context. The antigen is undetermined. The CDR3 is made up of 18 amino acids. V shed 4 bases and J 4 bases; nucleotides not matched to a gene: 13. CDR1 is SGHAT and CDR2 is FQNNGV in the germline V gene. The source of the sample is a study of cytomegalovirus exposure and HLA in healthy donors. General study points: Per a later analysis, HLA-associated TCR beta chains showed more clonal expansion than other, equally common TCR beta chains. Being indistinguishable, some V segments were excluded, TRBV6-2 and TRBV6-3 among them.

The PCR ran on 60 Vbeta and 13 Jbeta primers. Original handling: It was a later analysis that counted roughly 80 million unique TCR beta chains, of which roughly 11 million were shared. Sequenced by immunoSEQ multiplex PCR; TCRdb stores in-frame clones only, minus some. D and trimming come from the DNA, and the V and J calls and clone size come from that table. The sample has more than 95,000 clones, less than 85% seen once. The source is a man in his forties in good health and CMV-seropositive. Sequencing was carried out using PBMCs. The rearrangement uses TRBV11-2 and TRBJ2-2; TRBD2 aligns across 9 bases. In DNA form, the CDR3 reads TGTGCCAGCAGCTGGCGGGGGGCGGGAGGGCAGTCCACCGGGGAGCTGTTTTTT. Residues: CASSWRGAGGQSTGELFF.